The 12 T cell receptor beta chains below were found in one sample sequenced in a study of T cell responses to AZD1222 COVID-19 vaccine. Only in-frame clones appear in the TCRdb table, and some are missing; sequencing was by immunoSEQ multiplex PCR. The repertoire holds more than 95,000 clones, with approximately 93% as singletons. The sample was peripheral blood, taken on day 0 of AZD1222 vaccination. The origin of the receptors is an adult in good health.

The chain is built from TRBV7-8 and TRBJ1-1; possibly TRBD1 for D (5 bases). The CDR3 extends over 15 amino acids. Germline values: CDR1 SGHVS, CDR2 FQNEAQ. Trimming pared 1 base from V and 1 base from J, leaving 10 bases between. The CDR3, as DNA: TGTGCCAGCAGCTTAGGACCCGGGGGGAACACTGAAGCTTTCTTT. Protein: CASSLGPGGNTEAFF.

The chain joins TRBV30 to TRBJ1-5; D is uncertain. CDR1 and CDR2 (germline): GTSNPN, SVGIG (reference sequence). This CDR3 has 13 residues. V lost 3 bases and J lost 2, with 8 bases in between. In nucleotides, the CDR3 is TGTGCCTGGAGGGCAGGAGGCAATCAGCCCCAGCATTTT. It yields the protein CAWRAGGNQPQHF.

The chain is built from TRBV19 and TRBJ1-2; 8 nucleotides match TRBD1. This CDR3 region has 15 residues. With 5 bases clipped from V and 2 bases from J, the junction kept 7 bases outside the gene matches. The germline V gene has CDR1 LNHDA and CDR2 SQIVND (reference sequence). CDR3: CASSPGTGPNYGYTF. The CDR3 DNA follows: TGTGCCAGTAGTCCCGGGACAGGCCCGAACTATGGCTACACCTTC.

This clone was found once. Written as DNA, the CDR3 is TGTGCCAGCAGCCAAGGGGCCCCGGAGTTCGCCGGGGAGCTGTTTTTT. Amino acid sequence: CASSQGAPEFAGELFF. The V and J genes are TRBV3-1 (or the pseudogene TRBV3-2) and TRBJ2-2; D gene uncertain. The CDR3 consists of 16 residues. Trimming removed 1 base at V and 6 bases at J, with 15 bases between. CDR1 is LGHDT, CDR2 YNNKEL, per germline (reference sequence).

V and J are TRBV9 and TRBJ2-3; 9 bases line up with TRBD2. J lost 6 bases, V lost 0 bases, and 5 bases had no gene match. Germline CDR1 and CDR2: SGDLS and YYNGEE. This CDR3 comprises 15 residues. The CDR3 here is CASSVGVAGVDTQYF. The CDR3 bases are TGTGCCAGCAGCGTAGGGGTAGCGGGAGTGGATACGCAGTATTTT. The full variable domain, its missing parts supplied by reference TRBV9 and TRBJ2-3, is DSGVTQTPKHLITATGQRVTLRCSPRSGDLSVYWYQQSLDQGLQFLIQYYNGEERAKGNILERFSAQQFPDLHSELNLSSLELGDSALYFCASSVGVAGVDTQYFGPGTRLTVL.

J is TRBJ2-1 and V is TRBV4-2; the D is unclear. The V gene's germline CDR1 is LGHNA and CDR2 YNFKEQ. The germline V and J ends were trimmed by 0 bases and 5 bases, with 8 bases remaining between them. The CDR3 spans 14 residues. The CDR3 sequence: CASSQEFRDNEQFF. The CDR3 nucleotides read TGTGCCAGCAGCCAAGAATTCCGGGACAATGAGCAGTTCTTC.

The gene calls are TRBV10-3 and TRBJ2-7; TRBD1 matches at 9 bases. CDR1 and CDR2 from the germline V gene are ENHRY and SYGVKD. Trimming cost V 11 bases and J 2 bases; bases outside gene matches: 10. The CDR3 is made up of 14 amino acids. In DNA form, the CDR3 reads TGTGCCTCAAAATGGACAGGGGCAGCCTACGAGCAGTACTTC. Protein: CASKWTGAAYEQYF.

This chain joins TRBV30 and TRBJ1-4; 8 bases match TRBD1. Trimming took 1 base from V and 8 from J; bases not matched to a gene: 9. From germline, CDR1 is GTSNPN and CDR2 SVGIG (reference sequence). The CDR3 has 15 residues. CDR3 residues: CAWSENRGNREKLFF. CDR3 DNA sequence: TGTGCCTGGAGTGAGAACAGGGGGAATCGCGAAAAACTGTTTTTT.

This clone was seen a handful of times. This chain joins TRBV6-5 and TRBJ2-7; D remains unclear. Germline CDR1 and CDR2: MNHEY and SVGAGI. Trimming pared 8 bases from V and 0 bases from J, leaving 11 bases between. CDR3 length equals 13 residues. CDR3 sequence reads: CASRLDGSYEQYF. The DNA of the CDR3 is TGTGCCAGCCGACTGGACGGCTCCTACGAGCAGTACTTC.

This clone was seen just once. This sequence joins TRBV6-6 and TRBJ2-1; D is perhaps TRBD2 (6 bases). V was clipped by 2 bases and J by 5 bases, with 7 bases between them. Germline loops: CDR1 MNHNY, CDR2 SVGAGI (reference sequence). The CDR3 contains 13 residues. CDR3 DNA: TGTGCCAGCAGTTACCGGAGGGACAATGAGCAGTTCTTC. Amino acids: CASSYRRDNEQFF.

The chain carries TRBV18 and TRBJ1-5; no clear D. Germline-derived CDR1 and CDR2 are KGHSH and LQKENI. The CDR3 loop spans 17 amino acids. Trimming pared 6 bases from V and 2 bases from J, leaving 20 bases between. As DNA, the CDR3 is TGTGCCAGCTCCCGGTCGTTATCGGGCGAGGGCAATCAGCCCCAGCATTTT. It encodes CASSRSLSGEGNQPQHF.

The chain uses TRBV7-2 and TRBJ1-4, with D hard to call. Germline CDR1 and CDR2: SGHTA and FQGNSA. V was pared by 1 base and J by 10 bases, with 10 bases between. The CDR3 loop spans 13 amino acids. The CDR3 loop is CASSLDRGGKLFF. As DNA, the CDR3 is TGTGCCAGCAGCTTAGATCGGGGAGGAAAACTGTTTTTT.